The 18 T cell receptor beta chains in this list originate from one sample, sequenced in a study of cytomegalovirus exposure and HLA in healthy donors. PCR amplification relied on 60 Vbeta primers (plus 13 Jbeta primers). Only in-frame clones appear in the TCRdb table, and some are missing; sequencing was by immunoSEQ multiplex PCR. This table holds tens of thousands of clones, roughly 79% found once. Sequenced: PBMCs. The receptors derive from a man aged 35 to 55 in good health and CMV-seronegative.

V is TRBV28 and J is TRBJ1-2; 9 nucleotides align to TRBD1. CDR1 MDHEN and CDR2 SYDVKM come from the germline V gene. Trimming cost V 6 bases and J 14 bases; bases outside gene matches: 16. CDR3 size: 14 residues. CDR3 residues: CASRTLRDRAQYTF. CDR3 in DNA: TGTGCCAGCAGGACACTCCGGGACAGGGCCCAATATACCTTC.

The chain is built from TRBV7-2 and TRBJ1-2; D is ambiguous. Trimming left V 4 bases short and J 8 bases short, with 20 bases between. The germline V gene encodes CDR1 SGHTA and CDR2 FQGNSA. The CDR3 runs 15 residues. CDR3 sequence reads: CASSYQKSFAEGYTF. CDR3 coding DNA: TGTGCCAGCAGCTACCAAAAGTCTTTTGCGGAAGGCTACACCTTC.

The chain has TRBV7-9 and TRBJ2-3; tentative D call: TRBD2 (6 bases). The germline V gene has CDR1 SEHNR and CDR2 FQNEAQ (reference sequence). V lost 0 bases to trimming and J lost 0 bases, with 10 bases between them. CDR3 length: 16 amino acids. CDR3 nucleotides: TGTGCCAGCAGCTTAGCGCTAGCGACTAGCACAGATACGCAGTATTTT. Translation gives CASSLALATSTDTQYF.

The chain combines TRBV19 with TRBJ2-2; 9 bases line up with TRBD1. This CDR3 has 15 residues. The V and J ends lost 10 bases and 4 bases, in that order; junction bases with no gene match: 10. CDR1 is LNHDA and CDR2 is SQIVND in the germline V gene (reference sequence). The CDR3 nucleotides are TGTGCCACCAAAAGACAGGGGGTGGGCACCGGGGAGCTGTTTTTT. Protein sequence: CATKRQGVGTGELFF.

For the CDR3, the DNA is TGTGCCAGCAGTGCCTCGGACAGGAACACCGGGGAGCTGTTTTTT. This sequence encodes CASSASDRNTGELFF. The chain employs TRBV2 and TRBJ2-2, with D possibly TRBD1 on 6 matching bases. Germline-derived CDR1 and CDR2 are SNHLY and FYNNEI. CDR3 length: 15 amino acids. The ends were cut back, 4 bases at V and 1 base at J, with 10 bases in the middle.

The rearrangement joins TRBV9 to TRBJ2-5; D not resolved. The CDR3 has 13 amino acids. Germline V gives CDR1 SGDLS, CDR2 YYNGEE. The ends were cut back, 0 bases at V and 5 bases at J, with 8 bases in the middle. CDR3 protein: CASSVGPVETQYF. The DNA of the CDR3 is TGTGCCAGCAGCGTAGGGCCCGTTGAGACCCAGTACTTC.

The rearrangement uses TRBV30 and TRBJ1-5; D may be TRBD1 (5 bases). The CDR3 length is 14 residues. Trimming removed 1 base at V and 5 bases at J, with 12 bases between. Germline V gene lookup returns CDR1 GTSNPN and CDR2 SVGIG (reference sequence). The CDR3 sequence: CAWSGTSEDQPQHF. In DNA, the CDR3 is TGTGCCTGGAGTGGGACATCGGAAGATCAGCCCCAGCATTTT.

The chain combines TRBV6-6 with TRBJ1-1, with 7 bases that match TRBD1. V shed 4 bases, J shed 1 base, and the junction held 3 bases outside the gene matches. CDR3 length equals 14 residues. Germline lookup yields CDR1 MNHNY and CDR2 SVGAGI (reference sequence). In DNA form, the CDR3 reads TGTGCCAGCAGTTCGAGGACAGGGAACACTGAAGCTTTCTTT. This encodes CASSSRTGNTEAFF.

J is TRBJ2-7 and V is TRBV19; 8 bases are a match to TRBD1. This CDR3 is 14 amino acids long. V dropped 4 bases and J dropped 4; count of bases not matched to a gene: 6. Germline V gene lookup returns CDR1 LNHDA and CDR2 SQIVND (reference sequence). The CDR3 reads CASSSGTGPYEQYF. The CDR3 DNA reads as TGTGCCAGTAGTAGTGGGACAGGCCCTTACGAGCAGTACTTC.

This chain joins TRBV6-6 and TRBJ1-5; the D gene is possibly TRBD1 (5 bases). This CDR3 region has 15 residues. V lost 4 bases, J lost 0 bases, and 10 bases lay in between. Germline CDR1 and CDR2: MNHNY and SVGAGI (reference sequence). This CDR3 is CASSSLTDSNQPQHF. In DNA form, the CDR3 reads TGTGCCAGCAGTTCTCTGACAGATAGCAATCAGCCCCAGCATTTT.

The genes are TRBV28 and TRBJ1-1, with 7 nucleotides matching TRBD1. Germline CDR1 is MDHEN and CDR2 is SYDVKM. V trimming: 2 bases; J trimming: 3 bases; junction bases outside the gene matches: 6. This CDR3 contains 15 residues. This CDR3 reads CASSLEEGGYTEAFF. CDR3 nucleotides: TGTGCCAGCAGTTTAGAAGAAGGGGGCTACACTGAAGCTTTCTTT.

Remarks on this clone: A junction end diverges from the germline sequence, so it may reflect a read error. This CDR3 reads CSVPVTGDSGANGLTF. CDR3 DNA sequence: TGCAGCGTTCCAGTTACAGGGGACTCTGGGGCCAACGGCCTGACTTTC. The J gene is TRBJ2-6, the V gene TRBV29-1; D possibly corresponds to TRBD1 (7 bases). The CDR3 totals 16 residues. Germline V gives CDR1 SQVTM, CDR2 ANQGSEA.

This sequence joins TRBV29-1 and TRBJ2-7; TRBD1 matches at 8 bases. The CDR3 loop spans 14 amino acids. CDR1 SQVTM and CDR2 ANQGSEA come from the germline V gene. J gave up 1 base and V 8 bases, and 10 bases lay outside the gene matches. The CDR3 DNA is TGCAGCACGAGAGAGGGGACAGGATCCTACGAGCAGTACTTC. Encoded protein: CSTREGTGSYEQYF.

This sequence joins TRBV5-6 and TRBJ2-2, with 10 nucleotides matching TRBD2. V was pared by 3 bases and J by 5 bases, with 13 bases of the junction left unmatched. The CDR3 extends over 18 amino acids. Germline-derived CDR1 and CDR2 are SGHDT and YYEEEE. CDR3 sequence reads: CASSSHGGLAGVTGELFF. The CDR3 DNA reads TGTGCCAGCAGCTCCCACGGAGGGCTAGCGGGAGTTACCGGGGAGCTGTTTTTT.

V gene TRBV30 combines with J gene TRBJ2-1; weak D call: TRBD2 (6 bases). The CDR3 spans 16 residues. Germline CDR1 and CDR2: GTSNPN and SVGIG (reference sequence). Trimming removed 0 bases from V and 4 bases from J, with 16 bases in between. Here the CDR3 DNA reads TGTGCCTGGAGTGTACGGTCCGGGAGCAGGTACAATGAGCAGTTCTTC. This gives the protein CAWSVRSGSRYNEQFF.

In DNA, the CDR3 is TGTGCCAGCAGCGCGGGACGGGACCCCAATGAGCAGTTCTTC. Translated, it gives CASSAGRDPNEQFF. This chain connects TRBV11-3 to TRBJ2-1, with a weak D call TRBD2 (6 bases). With 5 bases removed from V and 6 bases from J, the gap between germline ends came to 14 bases. The CDR3 consists of 14 residues. Germline CDR1 SGHNT, CDR2 YENEEA. The variable domain in full, with the rest retrieved from reference TRBV11-3 and TRBJ2-1, is EAGVVQSPRYKIIEKKQPVAFWCNPISGHNTLYWYLQNLGQGPELLIRYENEEAVDDSQLPKDRFSAERLKGVDSTLKIQPAELGDSAVYLCASSAGRDPNEQFFGPGTRLTVL.

The chain has TRBV11-2 and TRBJ1-1; perhaps TRBD1 as D (5 bases). Trimming took off 5 bases at V and 0 bases at J, with 13 bases between the two ends. Germline CDR1 SGHAT, CDR2 FQNNGV. The CDR3 is made up of 15 amino acids. The CDR3 DNA reads TGTGCCAGCAGCCCCCCGGGGGGGATGAACACTGAAGCTTTCTTT. Its protein is CASSPPGGMNTEAFF.

This clone was seen only once. The chain links TRBV6-5 to TRBJ2-5; tentatively, D is TRBD1 (5 bases). Looked up from germline, CDR1 is MNHEY and CDR2 is SVGAGI. The CDR3 consists of 14 residues. V shed 6 bases and J shed 4 bases, with 15 bases lying between them. The CDR3 protein is CASRDAGFGETQYF. The CDR3, as DNA: TGTGCCAGCAGGGACGCAGGGTTTGGAGAGACCCAGTACTTC.